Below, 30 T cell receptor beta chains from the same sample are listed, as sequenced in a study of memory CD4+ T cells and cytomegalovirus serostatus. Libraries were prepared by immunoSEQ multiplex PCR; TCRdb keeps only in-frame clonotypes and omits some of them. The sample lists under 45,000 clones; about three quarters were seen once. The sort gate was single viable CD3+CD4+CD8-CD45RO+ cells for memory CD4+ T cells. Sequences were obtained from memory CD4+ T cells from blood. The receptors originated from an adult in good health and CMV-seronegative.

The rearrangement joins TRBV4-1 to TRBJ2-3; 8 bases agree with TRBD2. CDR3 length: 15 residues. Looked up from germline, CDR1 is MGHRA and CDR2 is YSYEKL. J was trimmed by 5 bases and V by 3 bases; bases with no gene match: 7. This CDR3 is CASSQMAGGVDTQYF. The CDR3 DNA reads TGCGCCAGCAGCCAGATGGCGGGGGGCGTAGATACGCAGTATTTT.

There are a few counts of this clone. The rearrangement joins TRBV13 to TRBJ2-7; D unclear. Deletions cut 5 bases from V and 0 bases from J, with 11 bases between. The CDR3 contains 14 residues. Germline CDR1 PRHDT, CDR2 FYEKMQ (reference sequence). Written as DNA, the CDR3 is TGTGCCAGCAGCCCCAGCAAAAGCTCCTACGAGCAGTACTTC. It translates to CASSPSKSSYEQYF. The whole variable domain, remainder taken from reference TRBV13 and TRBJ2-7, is AAGVIQSPRHLIKEKRETATLKCYPIPRHDTVYWYQQGPGQDPQFLISFYEKMQSDKGSIPDRFSAQQFSDYHSELNMSSLELGDSALYFCASSPSKSSYEQYFGPGTRLTVT.

The CDR3 loop reads CASQGGNRNTGELFF. CDR3 in DNA: TGTGCCTCCCAGGGGGGGAATCGTAACACCGGGGAGCTGTTTTTT. The gene calls are TRBV30 and TRBJ2-2; D is tentatively TRBD1 or TRBD2 (7 bases each). The CDR3 is 15 residues long. The V gene's germline CDR1 is GTSNPN and CDR2 SVGIG (reference sequence). V lost 7 bases to trimming and J lost 2 bases, with 17 bases between them.

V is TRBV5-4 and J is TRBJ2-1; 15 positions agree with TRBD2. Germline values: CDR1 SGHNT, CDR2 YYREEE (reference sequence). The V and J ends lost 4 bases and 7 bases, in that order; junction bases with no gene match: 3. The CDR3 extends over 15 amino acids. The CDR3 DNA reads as TGTGCCAGCAGCGAGGGACTAGCGGGGGGAAATGAGCAGTTCTTC. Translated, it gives CASSEGLAGGNEQFF.

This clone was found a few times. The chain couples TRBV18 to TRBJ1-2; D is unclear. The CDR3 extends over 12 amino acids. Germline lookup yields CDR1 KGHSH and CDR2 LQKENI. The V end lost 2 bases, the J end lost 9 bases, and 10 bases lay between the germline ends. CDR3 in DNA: TGTGCCAGCTCACCAGACGCAAATAGCTACACCTTC. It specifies CASSPDANSYTF.

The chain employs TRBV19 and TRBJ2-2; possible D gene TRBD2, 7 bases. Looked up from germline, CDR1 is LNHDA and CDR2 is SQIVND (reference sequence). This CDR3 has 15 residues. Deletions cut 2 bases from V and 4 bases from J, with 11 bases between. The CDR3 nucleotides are TGTGCCAGTAGTATACTCGGGGGGCCCACCGGGGAGCTGTTTTTT. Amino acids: CASSILGGPTGELFF.

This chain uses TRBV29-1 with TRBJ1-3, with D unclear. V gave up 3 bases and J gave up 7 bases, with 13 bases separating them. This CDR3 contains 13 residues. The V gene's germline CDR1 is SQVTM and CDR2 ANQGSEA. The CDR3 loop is CSVDRAPGNTIYF. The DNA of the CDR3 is TGCAGCGTTGACAGAGCTCCGGGTAACACCATATATTTT.

CDR3 region: CATSFRDSEAFF. CDR3 coding DNA: TGTGCCACCAGCTTCCGGGATTCTGAAGCTTTCTTT. The chain combines TRBV15 with TRBJ1-1; D unclear. V was clipped by 5 bases and J by 6 bases, with 10 bases between them. CDR1 and CDR2 (germline): LNHNV, YYDKDF (reference sequence). The CDR3 spans 12 residues.

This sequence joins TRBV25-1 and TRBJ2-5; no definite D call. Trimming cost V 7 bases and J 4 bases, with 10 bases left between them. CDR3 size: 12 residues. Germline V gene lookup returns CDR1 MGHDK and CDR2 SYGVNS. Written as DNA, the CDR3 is TGTGCCAGCAATGACTTAGCAGAGACCCAGTACTTC. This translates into CASNDLAETQYF.

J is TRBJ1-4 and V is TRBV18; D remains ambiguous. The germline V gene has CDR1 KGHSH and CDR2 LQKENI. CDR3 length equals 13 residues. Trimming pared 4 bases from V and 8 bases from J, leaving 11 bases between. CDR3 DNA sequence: TGTGCCAGCTCACTCCACAGTAACGAAAAACTGTTTTTT. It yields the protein CASSLHSNEKLFF.

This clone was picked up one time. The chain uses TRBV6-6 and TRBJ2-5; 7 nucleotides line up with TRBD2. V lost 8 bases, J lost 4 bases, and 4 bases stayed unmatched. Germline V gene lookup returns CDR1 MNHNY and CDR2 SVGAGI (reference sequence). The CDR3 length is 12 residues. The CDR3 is CASGGVVETQYF. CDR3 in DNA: TGTGCCAGCGGGGGGGTCGTAGAGACCCAGTACTTC.

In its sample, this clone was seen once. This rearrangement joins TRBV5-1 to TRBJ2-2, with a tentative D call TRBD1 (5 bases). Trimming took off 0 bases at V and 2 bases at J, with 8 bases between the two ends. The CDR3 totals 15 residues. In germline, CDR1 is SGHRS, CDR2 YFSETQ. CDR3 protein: CASSLGQINTGELFF. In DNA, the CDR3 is TGCGCCAGCAGCTTGGGACAGATAAACACCGGGGAGCTGTTTTTT.

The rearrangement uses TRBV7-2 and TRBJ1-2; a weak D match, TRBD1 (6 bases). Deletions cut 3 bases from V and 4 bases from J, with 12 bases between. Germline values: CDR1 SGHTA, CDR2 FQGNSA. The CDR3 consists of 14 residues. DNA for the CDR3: TGTGCCAGCAGCTTTGGGACAACCTCCTATGGCTACACCTTC. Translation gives CASSFGTTSYGYTF.

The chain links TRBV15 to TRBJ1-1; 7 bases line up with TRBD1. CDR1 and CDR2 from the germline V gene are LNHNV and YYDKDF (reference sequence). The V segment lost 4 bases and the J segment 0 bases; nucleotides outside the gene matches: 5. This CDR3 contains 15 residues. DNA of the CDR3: TGTGCCACCAGCAAGACAGGGACTATGAACACTGAAGCTTTCTTT. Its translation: CATSKTGTMNTEAFF.

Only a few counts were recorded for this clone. The CDR3 is CASSPTSNQPQHF. CDR3 DNA: TGTGCCAGCAGTCCGACTAGCAATCAGCCCCAGCATTTT. The chain couples TRBV6-5 to TRBJ1-5; D ambiguous. Trimming shortened V by 5 bases and J by 0 bases, and 5 bases separated the two germline ends. Germline V CDR1 and CDR2: MNHEY, SVGAGI. This CDR3 is built from 13 residues.

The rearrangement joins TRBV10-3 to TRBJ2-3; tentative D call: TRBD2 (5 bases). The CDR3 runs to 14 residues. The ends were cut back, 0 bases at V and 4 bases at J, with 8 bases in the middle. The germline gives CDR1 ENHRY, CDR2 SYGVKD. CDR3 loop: CAISESRRADTQYF. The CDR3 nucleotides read TGTGCCATCAGTGAGTCCAGGCGGGCAGATACGCAGTATTTT.

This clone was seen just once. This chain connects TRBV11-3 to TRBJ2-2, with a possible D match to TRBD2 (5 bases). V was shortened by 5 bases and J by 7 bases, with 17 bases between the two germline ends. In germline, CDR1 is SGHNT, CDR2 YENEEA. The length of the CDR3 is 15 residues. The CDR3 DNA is TGTGCCAGCAGCCGTACCCCCCACCGGGACGGGGAGCTGTTTTTT. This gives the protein CASSRTPHRDGELFF.

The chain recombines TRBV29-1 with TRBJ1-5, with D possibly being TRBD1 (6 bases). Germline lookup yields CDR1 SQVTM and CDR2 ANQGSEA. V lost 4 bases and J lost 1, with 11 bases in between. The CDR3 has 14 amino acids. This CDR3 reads CSVGGGMSNQPQHF. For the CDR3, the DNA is TGCAGCGTTGGGGGGGGCATGAGCAATCAGCCCCAGCATTTT.

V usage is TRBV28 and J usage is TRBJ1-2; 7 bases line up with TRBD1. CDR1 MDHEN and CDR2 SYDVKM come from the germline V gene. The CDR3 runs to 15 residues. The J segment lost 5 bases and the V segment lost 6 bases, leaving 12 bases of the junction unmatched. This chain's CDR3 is CASSSQGGYKYGYTF. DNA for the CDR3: TGTGCCAGCAGCTCCCAGGGGGGGTATAAGTATGGCTACACCTTC.

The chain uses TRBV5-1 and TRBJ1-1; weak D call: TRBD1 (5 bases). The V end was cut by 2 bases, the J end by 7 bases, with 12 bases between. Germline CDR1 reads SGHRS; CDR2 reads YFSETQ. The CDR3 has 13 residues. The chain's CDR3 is CASSFIQGSEAFF. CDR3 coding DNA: TGCGCCAGCAGCTTCATCCAGGGAAGTGAAGCTTTCTTT. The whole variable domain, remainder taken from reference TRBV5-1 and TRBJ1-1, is KAGVTQTPRYLIKTRGQQVTLSCSPISGHRSVSWYQQTPGQGLQFLFEYFSETQRNKGNFPGRFSGRQFSNSRSEMNVSTLELGDSALYLCASSFIQGSEAFFGQGTRLTVV.

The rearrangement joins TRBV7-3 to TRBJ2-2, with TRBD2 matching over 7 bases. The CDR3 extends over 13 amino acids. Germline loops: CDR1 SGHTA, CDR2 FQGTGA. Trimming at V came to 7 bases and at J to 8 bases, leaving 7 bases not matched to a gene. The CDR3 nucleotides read TGTGCCAGCACCCCCATAGCGGGTGGGGAGCTGTTTTTT. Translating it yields CASTPIAGGELFF.

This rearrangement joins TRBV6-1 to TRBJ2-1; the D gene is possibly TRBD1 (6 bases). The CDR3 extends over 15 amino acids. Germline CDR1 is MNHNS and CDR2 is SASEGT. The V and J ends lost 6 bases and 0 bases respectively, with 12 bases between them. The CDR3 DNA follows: TGTGCCAGCAGGATTAAGACAGGCTCCTACAATGAGCAGTTCTTC. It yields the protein CASRIKTGSYNEQFF.

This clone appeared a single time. CDR3 nucleotides: TGTGCCAGCTCACCCCGCTTGGGCTCTGGGGCCAACGTCCTGACTTTC. Residues: CASSPRLGSGANVLTF. The chain links TRBV18 to TRBJ2-6; D is unresolved. The CDR3 sequence is 16 residues long. With 3 bases removed from V and 0 bases from J, the gap between germline ends came to 9 bases. CDR1 is KGHSH and CDR2 is LQKENI in the germline V gene.

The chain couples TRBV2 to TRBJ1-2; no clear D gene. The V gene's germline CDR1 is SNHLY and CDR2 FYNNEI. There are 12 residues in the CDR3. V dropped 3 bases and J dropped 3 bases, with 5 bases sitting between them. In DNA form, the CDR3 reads TGTGCCAGCAGTGACAGGTACTATGGCTACACCTTC. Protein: CASSDRYYGYTF.

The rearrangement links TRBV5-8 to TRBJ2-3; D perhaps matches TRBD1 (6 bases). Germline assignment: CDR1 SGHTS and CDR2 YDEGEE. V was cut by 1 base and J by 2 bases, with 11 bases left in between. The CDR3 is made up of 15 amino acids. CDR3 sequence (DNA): TGTGCCAGCAGCTTGTGGGACACCAACACAGATACGCAGTATTTT. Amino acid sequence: CASSLWDTNTDTQYF.

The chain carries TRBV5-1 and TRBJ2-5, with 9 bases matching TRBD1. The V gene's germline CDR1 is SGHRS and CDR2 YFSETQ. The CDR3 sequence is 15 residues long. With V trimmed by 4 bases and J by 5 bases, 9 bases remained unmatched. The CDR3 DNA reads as TGCGCCAGCAGCGCGGGACAGGGAGGCTTGGAGACCCAGTACTTC. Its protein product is CASSAGQGGLETQYF.

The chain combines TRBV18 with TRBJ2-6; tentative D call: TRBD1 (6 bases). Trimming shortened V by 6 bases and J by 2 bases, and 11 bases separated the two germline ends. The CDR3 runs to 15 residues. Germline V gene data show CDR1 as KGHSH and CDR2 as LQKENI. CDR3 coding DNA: TGTGCCAGCTCCCTTCGACAGGCTGGGGCCAACGTCCTGACTTTC. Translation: CASSLRQAGANVLTF. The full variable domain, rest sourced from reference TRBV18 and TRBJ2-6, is NAGVMQNPRHLVRRRGQEARLRCSPMKGHSHVYWYRQLPEEGLKFMVYLQKENIIDESGMPKERFSAEFPKEGPSILRIQQVVRGDSAAYFCASSLRQAGANVLTFGAGSRLTVL.

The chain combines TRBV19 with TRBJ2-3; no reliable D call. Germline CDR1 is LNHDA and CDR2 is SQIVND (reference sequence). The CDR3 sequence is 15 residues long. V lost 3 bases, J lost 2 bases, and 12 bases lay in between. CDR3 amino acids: CASSILGSPTDTQYF. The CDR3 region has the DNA TGTGCCAGTAGTATCCTTGGCAGTCCCACAGATACGCAGTATTTT. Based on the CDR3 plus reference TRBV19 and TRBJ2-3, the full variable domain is DGGITQSPKYLFRKEGQNVTLSCEQNLNHDAMYWYRQDPGQGLRLIYYSQIVNDFQKGDIAEGYSVSREKKESFPLTVTSAQKNPTAFYLCASSILGSPTDTQYFGPGTRLTVL.

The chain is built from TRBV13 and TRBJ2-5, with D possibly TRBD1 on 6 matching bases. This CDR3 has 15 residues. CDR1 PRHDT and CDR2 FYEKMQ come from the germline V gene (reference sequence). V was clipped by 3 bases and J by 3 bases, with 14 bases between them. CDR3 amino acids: CASSFLTGREETQYF. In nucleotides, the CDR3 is TGTGCCAGCAGCTTCCTGACAGGACGAGAAGAGACCCAGTACTTC.

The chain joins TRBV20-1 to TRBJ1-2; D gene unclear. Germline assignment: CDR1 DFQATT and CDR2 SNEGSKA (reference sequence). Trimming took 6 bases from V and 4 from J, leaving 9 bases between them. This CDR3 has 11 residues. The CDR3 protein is CSAQRSYGYTF. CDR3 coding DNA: TGCAGTGCCCAGAGGAGCTATGGCTACACCTTC.